Following are 15 T cell receptor beta chains from one sample sequenced in a study of early T cells in non-severe SARS-CoV-2 infection (dated by TCRdb to the early 2020s). The library came from 5' RACE. TCRdb names NextSeq 500 as the instrument used. Using fastp at Q25 and MiXCR, TCRdb reprocessed the public reads and kept productive beta chains. Entries are consolidated by CDR3 protein sequence, retaining the most common genes and DNA. This sample lists 35,000 to 50,000 distinct CDR3 sequences; roughly 7.1% were detected once. The ten top clones hold approximately 4.5% of the sample. Material: whole blood. The receptor source for this set is an adult who was a healthcare worker with PCR-confirmed SARS-CoV-2 infection or an uninfected control (not recorded which).

Of note for this clonotype: The junction shows a germline mismatch at one end, possibly a read error. This chain uses TRBV9 with TRBJ1-1; D is perhaps TRBD1 (5 bases). The germline CDR1 and CDR2 sequences are SGDLS and YYNGEE. The CDR3 spans 15 residues. The CDR3 DNA follows: TGTGCCAGCAGCCCGAACCGGGACCCGAACACTGAAGTTTTCTTT. Protein: CASSPNRDPNTEVFF.

This chain links TRBV20-1 with TRBJ1-1, with D perhaps matching TRBD1 (6 bases). The length of the CDR3 is 14 residues. CDR1 is DFQATT and CDR2 is SNEGSKA in the germline V gene (reference sequence). Trimming stripped 6 bases from V and 2 bases from J, with 16 bases between. DNA for the CDR3: TGCAGTGCCACAGAGACAGGAAGAAACACTGAAGCTTTCTTT. It is translated as CSATETGRNTEAFF.

The chain carries TRBV27 and TRBJ1-1; D remains ambiguous. Germline CDR1 reads MNHEY; CDR2 reads SMNVEV (reference sequence). This CDR3 is 13 amino acids long. Trimming removed 6 bases at V and 3 bases at J, with 11 bases between. The CDR3 coding sequence is TGTGCCAGCAGCCCCCGGGCCTACACTGAAGCTTTCTTT. Translation gives CASSPRAYTEAFF.

This clonotype was seen ten or more times. The V call is TRBV6-2 or TRBV6-3, the J call TRBJ2-7; D gene unclear. Trimming removed 6 bases from V and 4 bases from J, with 7 bases in between. The CDR3 is made up of 11 amino acids. Germline CDR1 reads MNHEY; CDR2 reads SVGEGT. The CDR3, as DNA: TGTGCCAGCAGGGCCAGTTACGAGCAGTACTTC. Amino acid sequence: CASRASYEQYF.

The rearrangement uses TRBV12-3 or TRBV12-4 and TRBJ2-7; D remains unclear. The germline V and J ends were trimmed by 6 bases and 6 bases, with 9 bases remaining between them. The CDR3 is 11 amino acids. The CDR3 region has the DNA TGTGCCAGCAGGACCTCAGGCGAGCAGTACTTC. It translates to CASRTSGEQYF.

The CDR3 sequence is CASSLGLWTDTDTQYF. The CDR3 nucleotides read TGTGCCAGCAGCTTAGGGTTGTGGACAGACACAGATACGCAGTATTTT. The V call is TRBV11-2, the J call TRBJ2-3; weak D call: TRBD1 (6 bases). This CDR3 is 16 amino acids long. V lost 1 base, J lost 2 bases, and 13 bases lay in between. Germline V CDR1 and CDR2: SGHAT, FQNNGV.

The chain has TRBV6-5 and TRBJ2-3; the match to TRBD2 covers 7 bases. The CDR3 sequence is 13 residues long. V lost 8 bases and J lost 5; bases outside the gene matches: 7. Germline V CDR1 and CDR2: MNHEY, SVGAGI. The CDR3 sequence: CASSQPGGDTQYF. The CDR3, as DNA: TGTGCCAGCTCTCAACCGGGGGGAGATACGCAGTATTTT.

This clonotype was observed a few times. V gene TRBV6-1 combines with J gene TRBJ2-7; TRBD1 matches 10 bases. V lost 6 bases to trimming and J lost 2 bases; unmatched junction nucleotides: 7. Germline V gene lookup returns CDR1 MNHNS and CDR2 SASEGT. This CDR3 has 15 amino acids. The CDR3 protein is CASRIPGQGPYEQYF. In nucleotides, the CDR3 is TGTGCCAGCAGGATCCCGGGACAGGGGCCCTACGAGCAGTACTTC.

This clonotype was counted at least ten times. The chain carries TRBV7-6 and TRBJ1-1; possible D gene TRBD1, 5 bases. Germline CDR1 SGHVS, CDR2 FNYEAQ. Trimming removed 5 bases from V and 6 bases from J, with 16 bases in between. This CDR3 contains 14 residues. This CDR3 is CASSPRGAGPEAFF. The CDR3 coding sequence is TGTGCCAGCAGCCCAAGGGGTGCCGGCCCTGAAGCTTTCTTT.

The chain combines TRBV6-5 with TRBJ2-2; D remains unclear. The CDR3 contains 15 residues. Deletions cut 2 bases from V and 3 bases from J, with 10 bases between. Germline V lookup: CDR1 MNHEY, CDR2 SVGAGI. CDR3 region: CASSYPSDDTGELFF. CDR3 nucleotide sequence: TGTGCCAGCAGTTACCCCTCCGACGACACCGGGGAGCTGTTTTTT.

This clonotype turned up a few times. The CDR3 loop reads CASSFSWTVNTEAFF. The DNA for the CDR3 is TGTGCCAGCAGCTTCTCCTGGACGGTGAACACTGAAGCTTTCTTT. The chain recombines TRBV11-3 with TRBJ1-1; D remains unclear. Germline loops: CDR1 SGHNT, CDR2 YENEEA. The germline V and J ends were trimmed by 3 bases and 0 bases, with 11 bases remaining between them. The CDR3 contains 15 residues. Full variable domain (remainder filled in from reference TRBV11-3 and TRBJ1-1): EAGVVQSPRYKIIEKKQPVAFWCNPISGHNTLYWYLQNLGQGPELLIRYENEEAVDDSQLPKDRFSAERLKGVDSTLKIQPAELGDSAVYLCASSFSWTVNTEAFFGQGTRLTVV.

In its sample, this clonotype is medium-sized (0.01 to 0.1%). The chain uses TRBV7-9 and TRBJ2-7, with D possibly TRBD1 on 6 matching bases. The CDR3 sequence is 14 residues long. Trimming stripped 7 bases from V and 2 bases from J, with 15 bases between. Germline CDR1 and CDR2: SEHNR and FQNEAQ (reference sequence). CDR3 loop: CASTSYGQTYEQYF. DNA for the CDR3: TGTGCCAGCACCTCGTACGGACAGACCTACGAGCAGTACTTC.

This clonotype was seen repeatedly, ten times or more. The chain has TRBV7-6 and TRBJ1-4; D call uncertain. V gave up 3 bases and J gave up 5 bases, with 10 bases separating them. This CDR3 spans 14 amino acids. CDR1 SGHVS and CDR2 FNYEAQ come from the germline V gene. CDR3 protein: CASSLGLQNEKLFF. DNA for the CDR3: TGTGCCAGCAGCTTGGGTCTCCAAAATGAAAAACTGTTTTTT.

This clonotype has a count of ten or more. V usage is TRBV11-2 and J usage is TRBJ1-1, with 7 bases identical to TRBD1. Looked up from germline, CDR1 is SGHAT and CDR2 is FQNNGV. Losses at the gene ends were 3 bases for V and 1 base for J; bases not matched to a gene: 11. The CDR3 extends over 17 amino acids. For the CDR3, the DNA is TGTGCCAGCAGCTTGAGAACCCCCGGGACAGCGAACACTGAAGCTTTCTTT. It codes for CASSLRTPGTANTEAFF.

This chain links TRBV10-2 with TRBJ1-1, with D possibly TRBD1 on 5 matching bases. This CDR3 has 12 amino acids. Germline V gives CDR1 WSHSY, CDR2 SAAADI. The V end was cut by 11 bases, the J end by 4 bases, with 14 bases between. CDR3 sequence: CAALGAGTEAFF. In nucleotides, the CDR3 is TGCGCCGCGCTAGGGGCGGGCACTGAAGCTTTCTTT.